One and the same sample provided the 9 T cell receptor beta chains below, sequenced in a study of blood T cell repertoires in COVID-19. TCRdb's table, derived via immunoSEQ multiplex PCR, lists solely in-frame clones and lacks some. Of about 190,000 clones in the sample, more than 75% are singletons; the top ten hold approximately 7.8%. Sequenced material: peripheral blood. The source of these receptors is a woman aged 55-70 years with COVID-19, enrolled during active disease.

The chain links TRBV6-2 or TRBV6-3 to TRBJ1-2; D is possibly TRBD1 (5 bases). V lost 0 bases and J 4 bases, leaving 12 bases between the germline ends. In germline, CDR1 is MNHEY, CDR2 SVGEGT. There are 15 residues in the CDR3. Written as DNA, the CDR3 is TGTGCCAGCAGTTACTCTAAAGGGGCCCTCTATGGCTACACCTTC. Protein: CASSYSKGALYGYTF.

V gene TRBV7-8 combines with J gene TRBJ1-2, with TRBD1 matching 7 bases. CDR1 SGHVS and CDR2 FQNEAQ come from the germline V gene. V lost 5 bases, J lost 8 bases, and 8 bases stayed unmatched. CDR3 length: 13 amino acids. This CDR3 reads CASSPGTVAGYTF. CDR3 sequence (DNA): TGTGCCAGCAGCCCGGGGACAGTAGCGGGCTACACCTTC.

Here the CDR3 reads CATSDSGTSGGSYNEQFF. CDR3 in DNA: TGTGCCACCAGTGACTCCGGGACTAGCGGGGGGTCTTACAATGAGCAGTTCTTC. This sequence joins TRBV24-1 and TRBJ2-1; the match to TRBD2 covers 15 bases. The CDR3 is 18 residues long. Germline CDR1 reads KGHDR; CDR2 reads SFDVKD. V lost 4 bases to trimming and J lost 4 bases; unmatched junction nucleotides: 7.

This clone was counted only a few times. The genes are TRBV10-1 and TRBJ2-7, with D possibly matching TRBD1 (5 bases). In germline, CDR1 is WNHNN, CDR2 SYGVQD (reference sequence). V lost 3 bases to trimming and J lost 0 bases, with 18 bases between them. The CDR3 has 17 amino acids. CDR3 DNA sequence: TGCGCCAGCAGTGATCTGGTTGACAGTTACCTCTCCTACGAGCAGTACTTC. This gives the protein CASSDLVDSYLSYEQYF.

The J gene is TRBJ1-5, the V gene TRBV19; a possible D gene is TRBD1 (5 bases). Trimming cost V 7 bases and J 1 base, with 17 bases left between them. Germline assignment: CDR1 LNHDA and CDR2 SQIVND (reference sequence). The CDR3 totals 16 residues. CDR3 bases: TGTGCCAGTACCTCCTCCCGGACACTGAGCAATCAGCCCCAGCATTTT. Its translation: CASTSSRTLSNQPQHF.

V gene TRBV5-1 combines with J gene TRBJ2-1, with 9 bases lining up with TRBD2. This CDR3 has 15 residues. Looked up from germline, CDR1 is SGHRS and CDR2 is YFSETQ. The ends lost 3 bases at V and 3 bases at J; junction bases unmatched: 4. For the CDR3, the DNA is TGCGCCAGCAGCTGGCGGGAGGGGATCTACAATGAGCAGTTCTTC. As protein: CASSWREGIYNEQFF. The variable domain in full, completed from reference TRBV5-1 and TRBJ2-1, reads KAGVTQTPRYLIKTRGQQVTLSCSPISGHRSVSWYQQTPGQGLQFLFEYFSETQRNKGNFPGRFSGRQFSNSRSEMNVSTLELGDSALYLCASSWREGIYNEQFFGPGTRLTVL.

This rearrangement joins TRBV28 to TRBJ1-4, with D perhaps matching TRBD1 (5 bases). Per germline, CDR1 MDHEN and CDR2 SYDVKM. V dropped 5 bases and J dropped 8 bases, with 18 bases sitting between them. The CDR3 length is 15 residues. CDR3 protein: CASSREGPRNEKLFF. The DNA of the CDR3 is TGTGCCAGCAGTCGGGAGGGGCCTCGGAACGAAAAACTGTTTTTT.

This clone was seen once. The chain combines TRBV6-2 or TRBV6-3 with TRBJ1-5; D unclear. V lost 4 bases, J lost 6 bases, and 13 bases lay in between. The germline V gene encodes CDR1 MNHEY and CDR2 SVGEGT. The CDR3 is 14 amino acids. CDR3 nucleotides: TGTGCCAGCAGTTTATTATCCGGAGTTCAGCCCCAGCATTTT. The encoded protein is CASSLLSGVQPQHF.

V and J are TRBV30 and TRBJ1-4; a possible D gene is TRBD1 (5 bases). Germline CDR1 is GTSNPN and CDR2 is SVGIG (reference sequence). Trimming stripped 3 bases from V and 4 bases from J, with 18 bases between. The CDR3 runs 16 residues. The CDR3 DNA reads as TGTGCCTGGAGCCTATTCGGGGGGAGGAGTAATGAAAAACTGTTTTTT. This translates into CAWSLFGGRSNEKLFF.